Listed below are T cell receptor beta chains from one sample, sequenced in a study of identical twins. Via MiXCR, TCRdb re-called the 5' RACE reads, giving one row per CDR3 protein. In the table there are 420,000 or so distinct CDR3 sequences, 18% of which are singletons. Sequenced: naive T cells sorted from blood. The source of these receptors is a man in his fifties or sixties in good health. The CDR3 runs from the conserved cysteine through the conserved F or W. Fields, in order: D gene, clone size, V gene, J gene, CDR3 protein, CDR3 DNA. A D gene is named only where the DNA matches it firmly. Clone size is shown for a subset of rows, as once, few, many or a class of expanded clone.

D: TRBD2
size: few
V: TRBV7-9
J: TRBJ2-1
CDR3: CASSFRVTSGGLNEQFF
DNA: TGTGCCAGCAGCTTTCGAGTGACTAGCGGGGGGCTCAATGAGCAGTTCTTC

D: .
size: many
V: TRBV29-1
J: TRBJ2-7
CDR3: CSVVQFPPYEQYF
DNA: TGCAGCGTTGTTCAATTTCCACCCTACGAGCAGTACTTC

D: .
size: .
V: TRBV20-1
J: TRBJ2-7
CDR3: CSARTRTKPSYEQYF
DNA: TGCAGTGCTAGGACTAGGACAAAGCCCTCCTACGAGCAGTACTTC

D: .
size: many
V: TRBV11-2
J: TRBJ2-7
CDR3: CASSLGQVIYEQYF
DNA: TGTGCCAGCAGCTTAGGTCAGGTCATCTACGAGCAGTACTTC

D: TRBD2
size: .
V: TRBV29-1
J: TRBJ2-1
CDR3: CSAGPGTSYSIEQFF
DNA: TGCAGCGCCGGACCCGGGACTAGCTATTCTATTGAGCAGTTCTTC

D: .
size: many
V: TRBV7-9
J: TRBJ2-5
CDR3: CASSLGDLWAQETQYF
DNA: TGTGCCAGCAGCTTAGGGGATCTGTGGGCCCAAGAGACCCAGTACTTC

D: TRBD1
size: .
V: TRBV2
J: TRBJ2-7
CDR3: CASRSTGGWNEQYF
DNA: TGTGCCAGCAGGAGTACAGGGGGCTGGAACGAGCAGTACTTC

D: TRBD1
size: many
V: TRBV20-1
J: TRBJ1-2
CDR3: CSTGQGDGYTF
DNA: TGCAGTACGGGACAGGGGGATGGCTACACCTTC

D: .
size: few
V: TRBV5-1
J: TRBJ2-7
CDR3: CASSIYTGNYEQYF
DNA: TGCGCCAGCAGCATCTATACAGGGAACTACGAGCAGTACTTC

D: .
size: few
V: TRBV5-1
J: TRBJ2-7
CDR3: CASSLAGRGLLSSYEQYF
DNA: TGCGCCAGCAGCTTGGCTGGGCGGGGGCTCCTCAGCTCCTACGAGCAGTACTTC

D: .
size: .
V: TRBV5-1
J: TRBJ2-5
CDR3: CASSRSREETQYF
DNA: TGCGCCAGCAGCAGAAGTCGAGAAGAGACCCAGTACTTC

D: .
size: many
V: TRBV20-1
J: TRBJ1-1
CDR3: CSARVPGNTEAFF
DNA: TGCAGTGCTAGAGTTCCAGGGAACACTGAAGCTTTCTTT

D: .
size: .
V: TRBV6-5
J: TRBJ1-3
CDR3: CASSYSGGFGNTIYF
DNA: TGTGCCAGCAGTTACTCTGGGGGGTTCGGAAACACCATATATTTT

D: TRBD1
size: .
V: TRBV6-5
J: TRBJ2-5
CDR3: CASSYSTGGIETQYF
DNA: TGTGCCAGCAGTTACTCGACAGGGGGGATAGAGACCCAGTACTTC

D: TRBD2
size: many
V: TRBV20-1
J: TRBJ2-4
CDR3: CSALPVAGRAKNIQYF
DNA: TGCAGTGCTCTCCCCGTAGCGGGAAGAGCCAAAAACATTCAGTACTTC

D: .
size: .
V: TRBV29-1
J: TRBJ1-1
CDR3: CSVRDLLEAFF
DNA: TGCAGCGTCAGGGACCTACTGGAAGCTTTCTTT